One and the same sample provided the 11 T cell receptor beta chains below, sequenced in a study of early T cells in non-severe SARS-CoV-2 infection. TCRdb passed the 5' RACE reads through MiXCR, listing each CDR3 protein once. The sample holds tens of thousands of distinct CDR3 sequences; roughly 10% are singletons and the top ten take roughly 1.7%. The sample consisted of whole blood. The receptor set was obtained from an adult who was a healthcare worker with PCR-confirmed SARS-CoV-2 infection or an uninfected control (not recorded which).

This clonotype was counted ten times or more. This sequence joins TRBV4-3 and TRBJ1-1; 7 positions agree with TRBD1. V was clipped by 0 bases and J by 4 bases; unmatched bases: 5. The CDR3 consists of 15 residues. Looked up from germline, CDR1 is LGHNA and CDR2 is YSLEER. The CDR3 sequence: CASSQDRNRGTEAFF. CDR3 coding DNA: TGCGCCAGCAGCCAAGATCGCAACAGGGGCACTGAAGCTTTCTTT.

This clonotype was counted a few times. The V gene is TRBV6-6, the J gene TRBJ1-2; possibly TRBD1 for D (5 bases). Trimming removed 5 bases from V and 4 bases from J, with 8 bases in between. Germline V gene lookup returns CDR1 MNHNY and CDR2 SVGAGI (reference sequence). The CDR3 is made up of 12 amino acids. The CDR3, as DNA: TGTGCCAGCAGTGGGGGGACCTATGGCTACACCTTC. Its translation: CASSGGTYGYTF.

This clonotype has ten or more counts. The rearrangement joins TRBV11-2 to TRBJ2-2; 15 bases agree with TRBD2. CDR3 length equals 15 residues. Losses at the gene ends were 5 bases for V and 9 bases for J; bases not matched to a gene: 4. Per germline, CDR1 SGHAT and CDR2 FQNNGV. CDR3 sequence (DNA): TGTGCCAGCAGCCCGGGACTAGCGGGGGGCCGGGAGCTGTTTTTT. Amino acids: CASSPGLAGGRELFF.

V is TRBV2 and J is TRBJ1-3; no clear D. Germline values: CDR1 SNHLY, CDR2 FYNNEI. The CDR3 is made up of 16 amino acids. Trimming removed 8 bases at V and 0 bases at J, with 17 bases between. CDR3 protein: CASSAQGFSSGNTIYF. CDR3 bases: TGTGCCAGCTCCGCCCAAGGATTTTCCTCTGGAAACACCATATATTTT.

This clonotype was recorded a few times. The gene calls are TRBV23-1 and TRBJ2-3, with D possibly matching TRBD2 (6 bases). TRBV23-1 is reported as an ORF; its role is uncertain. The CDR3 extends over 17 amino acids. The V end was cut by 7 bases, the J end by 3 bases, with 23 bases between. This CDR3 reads CASTSWCRGSLTDTQYF. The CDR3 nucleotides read TGCGCCAGCACCTCATGGTGCCGGGGGTCATTGACAGATACGCAGTATTTT.

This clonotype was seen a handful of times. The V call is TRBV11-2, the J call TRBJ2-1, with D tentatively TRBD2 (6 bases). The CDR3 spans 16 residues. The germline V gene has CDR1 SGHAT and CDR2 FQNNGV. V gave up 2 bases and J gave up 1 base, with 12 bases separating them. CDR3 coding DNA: TGTGCCAGCAGCTTACGGGTGGAGGGGTCCTACAATGAGCAGTTCTTC. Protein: CASSLRVEGSYNEQFF. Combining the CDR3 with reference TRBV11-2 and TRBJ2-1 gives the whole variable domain EAGVAQSPRYKIIEKRQSVAFWCNPISGHATLYWYQQILGQGPKLLIQFQNNGVVDDSQLPKDRFSAERLKGVDSTLKIQPAKLEDSAVYLCASSLRVEGSYNEQFFGPGTRLTVL.

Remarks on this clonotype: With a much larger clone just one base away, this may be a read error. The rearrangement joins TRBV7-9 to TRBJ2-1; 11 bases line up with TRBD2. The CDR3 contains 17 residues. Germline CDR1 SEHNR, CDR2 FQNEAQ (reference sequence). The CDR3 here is CASSLGVTSGGRNGQFF. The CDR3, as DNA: TGTGCCAGCAGCTTAGGGGTCACTAGCGGGGGCCGGAATGGGCAGTTCTTC.

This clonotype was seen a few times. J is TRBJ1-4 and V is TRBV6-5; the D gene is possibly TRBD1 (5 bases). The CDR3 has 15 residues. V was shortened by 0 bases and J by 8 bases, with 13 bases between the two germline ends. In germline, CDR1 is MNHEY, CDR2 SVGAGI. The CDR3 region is CASSYSGPGREKLFF. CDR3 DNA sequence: TGTGCCAGCAGTTACTCGGGACCTGGCAGGGAAAAACTGTTTTTT.

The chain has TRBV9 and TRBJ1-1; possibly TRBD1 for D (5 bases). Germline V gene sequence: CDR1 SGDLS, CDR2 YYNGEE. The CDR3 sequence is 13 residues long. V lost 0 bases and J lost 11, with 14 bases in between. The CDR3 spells CASSVGSAGSAFF. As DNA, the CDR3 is TGTGCCAGCAGCGTAGGGTCGGCAGGGAGTGCTTTCTTT.

Here the CDR3 DNA reads TGTGCCAGCAGTAAGGGACTCCTAGCCAAAAACATTCAGTACTTC. This encodes CASSKGLLAKNIQYF. The chain employs TRBV2 and TRBJ2-4, with D possibly being TRBD2 (6 bases). This CDR3 spans 15 amino acids. Trimming shortened V by 5 bases and J by 0 bases, and 11 bases separated the two germline ends. Germline V CDR1 and CDR2: SNHLY, FYNNEI.

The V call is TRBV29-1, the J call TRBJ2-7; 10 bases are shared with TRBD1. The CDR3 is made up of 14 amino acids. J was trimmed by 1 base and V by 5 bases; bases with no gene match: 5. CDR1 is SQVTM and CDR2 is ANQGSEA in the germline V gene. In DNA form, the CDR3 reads TGCAGCGTTCGGAGACAGGGGGCTTCCTACGAGCAGTACTTC. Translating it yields CSVRRQGASYEQYF.